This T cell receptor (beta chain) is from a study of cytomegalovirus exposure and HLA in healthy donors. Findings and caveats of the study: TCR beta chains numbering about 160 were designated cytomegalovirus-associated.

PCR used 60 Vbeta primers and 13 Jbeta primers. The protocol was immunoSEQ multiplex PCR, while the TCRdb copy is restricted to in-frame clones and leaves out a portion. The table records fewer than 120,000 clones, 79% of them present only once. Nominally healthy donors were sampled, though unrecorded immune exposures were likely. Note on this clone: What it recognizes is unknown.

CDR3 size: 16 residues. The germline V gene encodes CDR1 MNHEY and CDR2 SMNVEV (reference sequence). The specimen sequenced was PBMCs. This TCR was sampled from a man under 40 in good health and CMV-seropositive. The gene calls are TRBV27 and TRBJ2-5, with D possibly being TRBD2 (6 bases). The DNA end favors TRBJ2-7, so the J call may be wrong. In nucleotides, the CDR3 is TGTGCCAGCAGTTTATCCCCGGGGGATCTGTCCTACGAGCAGTACTTC. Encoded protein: CASSLSPGDLSYEQYF.